The 27 T cell receptor beta chains below all came from one sample that was sequenced in a study of T cell responses to AZD1222 COVID-19 vaccine (TCRdb year 2021). The library was generated by the immunoSEQ multiplex PCR assay. In its TCRdb copy, this immuneACCESS table keeps in-frame sequences only and misses some clones. Where compared with another copy, unresolved V genes explain less than half of these, and the others have no known cause. The sample includes more than 150,000 clones, with 80% to 95% observed a single time. The ten largest clones capture about 1.9% of the sample. The sample's time point label, decoded: about 28 days (+/-7) after the second vaccine dose. The sample in question was peripheral blood, obtained 28 days after the second AZD1222 dose. The receptors were gathered from an adult who received the AZD1222 COVID-19 vaccine.

The J gene is TRBJ2-5, the V gene TRBV4-1, with TRBD2 identical over 9 bases. This CDR3 contains 15 residues. Per germline, CDR1 MGHRA and CDR2 YSYEKL. V lost 3 bases, J lost 5 bases, and 7 bases stayed unmatched. CDR3 residues: CASSQPAGGGETQYF. CDR3 DNA: TGCGCCAGCAGCCAGCCAGCGGGAGGTGGCGAGACCCAGTACTTC.

CDR3 nucleotides: TGTGCCAGCAGTGATAAACAGGGTCGGAGTTTGAACACTGAAGCTTTCTTT. It translates to CASSDKQGRSLNTEAFF. The J gene is TRBJ1-1, the V gene TRBV6-1, with D maybe TRBD1 (6 bases). Germline V gene lookup returns CDR1 MNHNS and CDR2 SASEGT. The germline V and J ends were trimmed by 3 bases and 0 bases, with 17 bases remaining between them. The CDR3 totals 17 residues.

This chain joins TRBV7-9 and TRBJ2-4; D perhaps matches TRBD1 (6 bases). The germline gives CDR1 SEHNR, CDR2 FQNEAQ (reference sequence). With 1 base removed from V and 3 bases from J, the gap between germline ends came to 22 bases. The CDR3 has 19 residues. The CDR3 reads CASSLDTGWGFLVKNIQYF. The DNA of the CDR3 is TGTGCCAGCAGCTTAGACACAGGGTGGGGTTTCTTAGTCAAAAACATTCAGTACTTC.

The chain uses TRBV9 and TRBJ2-3; 11 nucleotides agree with TRBD2. Looked up from germline, CDR1 is SGDLS and CDR2 is YYNGEE. J was trimmed by 1 base and V by 4 bases; bases with no gene match: 5. The CDR3 length is 16 residues. CDR3 in amino acids: CASSPPGLAGTDTQYF. As DNA, the CDR3 is TGTGCCAGCAGCCCACCGGGACTAGCGGGCACAGATACGCAGTATTTT.

Turning to this clone: A read error is likely, as this CDR3 ends without the conserved phenylalanine or tryptophan. The chain is built from TRBV25-1 and TRBJ1-2; D ambiguous. Looked up from germline, CDR1 is MGHDK and CDR2 is SYGVNS. The CDR3 spans 16 residues. The ends were cut back, 0 bases at V and 2 bases at J, with 13 bases in the middle. The chain's CDR3 is CASSEYVGRSNYGYTL. CDR3 bases: TGTGCCAGCAGTGAATACGTTGGCAGATCAAACTATGGCTACACCCTC.

The gene calls are TRBV5-4 and TRBJ2-7; weak D call: TRBD2 (6 bases). CDR3 length: 15 residues. The V end lost 1 base, the J end lost 4 bases, and 15 bases lay between the germline ends. Germline V CDR1 and CDR2: SGHNT, YYREEE (reference sequence). DNA for the CDR3: TGTGCCAGCAGCTTGCCTCAGGAGGGGAGGTACGAGCAGTACTTC. It specifies CASSLPQEGRYEQYF. The full variable domain, rest sourced from reference TRBV5-4 and TRBJ2-7, is ETGVTQSPTHLIKTRGQQVTLRCSSQSGHNTVSWYQQALGQGPQFIFQYYREEENGRGNFPPRFSGLQFPNYSSELNVNALELDDSALYLCASSLPQEGRYEQYFGPGTRLTVT.

This rearrangement joins TRBV5-4 to TRBJ2-1; D ambiguous. CDR3 length: 13 residues. From germline, CDR1 is SGHNT and CDR2 YYREEE (reference sequence). V was pared by 0 bases and J by 7 bases, with 8 bases between. The CDR3 nucleotides are TGTGCCAGCAGCTTGGCCATTGGGAATGAGCAGTTCTTC. Protein: CASSLAIGNEQFF.

A single count supports this clone. This chain uses TRBV11-2 with TRBJ2-4; weak D call: TRBD2 (5 bases). This CDR3 has 17 amino acids. Looked up from germline, CDR1 is SGHAT and CDR2 is FQNNGV. The germline V and J ends were trimmed by 5 bases and 0 bases, with 17 bases remaining between them. The CDR3 loop is CASSVLYGILAKNIQYF. The CDR3 coding sequence is TGTGCCAGCAGCGTCCTGTACGGGATTTTAGCCAAAAACATTCAGTACTTC. Using reference TRBV11-2 and TRBJ2-4 for the parts outside the CDR3, the full variable domain is EAGVAQSPRYKIIEKRQSVAFWCNPISGHATLYWYQQILGQGPKLLIQFQNNGVVDDSQLPKDRFSAERLKGVDSTLKIQPAKLEDSAVYLCASSVLYGILAKNIQYFGAGTRLSVL.

The V and J genes are TRBV7-2 and TRBJ1-2; tentative D call: TRBD1 (5 bases). The CDR3 is made up of 17 amino acids. In germline, CDR1 is SGHTA, CDR2 FQGNSA. V was shortened by 5 bases and J by 0 bases, with 19 bases between the two germline ends. The CDR3 region is CASSPIRIGASNYGYTF. In DNA form, the CDR3 reads TGTGCCAGCAGCCCGATTCGGATAGGGGCTTCTAACTATGGCTACACCTTC.

To note about this clone: At one end, the junction sequence differs from germline, possibly due to a read error. The J gene is TRBJ2-1, the V gene TRBV5-4, with 7 positions matching TRBD1. The germline CDR1 and CDR2 sequences are SGHNT and YYREEE (reference sequence). The CDR3 consists of 14 residues. Here the CDR3 DNA reads TGTGCCAGCAGCCGAGGGACAGCCTACAGTGAGCAGTTCTTC. The encoded protein is CASSRGTAYSEQFF.

The V and J genes are TRBV14 and TRBJ2-3, with 9 nucleotides matching TRBD2. Per the germline V gene, CDR1 is SGHDN and CDR2 is FVKESK. The CDR3 has 16 residues. Trimming cost V 4 bases and J 5 bases; bases outside gene matches: 10. Here the CDR3 DNA reads TGTGCCAGCAGCCCGATCGCGGGGGGGTCCGGAGATACGCAGTATTTT. This translates into CASSPIAGGSGDTQYF.

The chain employs TRBV6-5 and TRBJ2-1; D is undetermined. The CDR3 has 14 amino acids. Trimming shortened V by 0 bases and J by 8 bases, and 11 bases separated the two germline ends. CDR1 MNHEY and CDR2 SVGAGI come from the germline V gene. CDR3 region: CASSYSNAEDEQFF. The CDR3 DNA reads TGTGCCAGCAGTTACTCGAATGCCGAAGATGAGCAGTTCTTC.

The chain uses TRBV3-1 (or the pseudogene TRBV3-2) and TRBJ1-6; no firm D call. The CDR3 has 12 amino acids. Germline CDR1 is LGHDT and CDR2 is YNNKEL (reference sequence). The V end was cut by 4 bases, the J end by 10 bases, with 8 bases between. CDR3 residues: CASSRPGSPLHF. The CDR3 DNA is TGTGCCAGCAGCCGGCCTGGGTCACCCCTCCACTTT.

This clone was seen only once. V and J are TRBV25-1 and TRBJ2-1; TRBD2 matches at 9 bases. V lost 3 bases and J lost 0; bases outside the gene matches: 3. The length of the CDR3 is 16 residues. The germline V gene has CDR1 MGHDK and CDR2 SYGVNS. The CDR3 is CASSETSGSSYNEQFF. The CDR3 nucleotides read TGTGCCAGCAGTGAGACTAGCGGAAGCTCCTACAATGAGCAGTTCTTC. Combining the CDR3 with reference TRBV25-1 and TRBJ2-1 gives the whole variable domain EADIYQTPRYLVIGTGKKITLECSQTMGHDKMYWYQQDPGMELHLIHYSYGVNSTEKGDLSSESTVSRIRTEHFPLTLESARPSHTSQYLCASSETSGSSYNEQFFGPGTRLTVL.

The V and J genes are TRBV4-1 and TRBJ1-1; perhaps TRBD1 as D (5 bases). V was pared by 0 bases and J by 1 base, with 12 bases between. This CDR3 is built from 16 residues. In germline, CDR1 is MGHRA, CDR2 YSYEKL. The CDR3 DNA reads TGCGCCAGCAGCCAAGACAGGGCCCCATCGAACACTGAAGCTTTCTTT. Translating it yields CASSQDRAPSNTEAFF.

This rearrangement joins TRBV7-3 to TRBJ2-5, with TRBD2 matching 7 bases. V lost 3 bases and J lost 5; bases outside the gene matches: 9. The CDR3 totals 15 residues. Germline V gene data show CDR1 as SGHTA and CDR2 as FQGTGA. CDR3 residues: CASSFVGGPGETQYF. The CDR3 nucleotides are TGTGCCAGCAGCTTCGTGGGAGGGCCGGGGGAGACCCAGTACTTC.

This clone showed up just once. The gene calls are TRBV7-9 and TRBJ1-5; 7 bases line up with TRBD1. CDR1 is SEHNR and CDR2 is FQNEAQ in the germline V gene (reference sequence). This CDR3 has 17 amino acids. The ends lost 1 base at V and 4 bases at J; junction bases unmatched: 10. The CDR3 DNA follows: TGTGCCAGCAGCTTAGGGGCCCCGAACAGGGGAAATCAGCCCCAGCATTTT. Translated, it gives CASSLGAPNRGNQPQHF.

The chain has TRBV2 and TRBJ2-3; D unclear. The CDR3 consists of 14 residues. Germline CDR1 and CDR2: SNHLY and FYNNEI. V lost 3 bases, J lost 4 bases, and 11 bases lay in between. CDR3 sequence: CASSEGLSADTQYF. As DNA, the CDR3 is TGTGCCAGCAGTGAGGGCCTAAGCGCAGATACGCAGTATTTT. The full variable domain, with the rest looked up from reference TRBV2 and TRBJ2-3, is EPEVTQTPSHQVTQMGQEVILRCVPISNHLYFYWYRQILGQKVEFLVSFYNNEISEKSEIFDDQFSVERPDGSNFTLKIRSTKLEDSAMYFCASSEGLSADTQYFGPGTRLTVL.

The chain employs TRBV10-3 and TRBJ1-6; 12 bases map to TRBD1. The CDR3 is 14 amino acids. In germline, CDR1 is ENHRY, CDR2 SYGVKD. The V and J ends lost 6 bases and 7 bases, in that order; junction bases with no gene match: 1. The CDR3 region is CAIRGQGANSPLHF. DNA of the CDR3: TGTGCCATCAGGGGACAGGGGGCGAATTCACCCCTCCACTTT.

The rearrangement uses TRBV6-4 and TRBJ2-1; unclear D gene. Germline V gives CDR1 MRHNA, CDR2 SNTAGT. This CDR3 has 13 residues. Deletions cut 2 bases from V and 5 bases from J, with 7 bases between. Here the CDR3 reads CASSDRANNEQFF. DNA of the CDR3: TGTGCCAGCAGTGACAGGGCCAACAATGAGCAGTTCTTC.

The chain combines TRBV5-6 with TRBJ2-7; D may be TRBD2 (5 bases). From germline, CDR1 is SGHDT and CDR2 YYEEEE. This CDR3 spans 14 amino acids. The V and J ends lost 5 bases and 5 bases respectively, with 17 bases between them. In nucleotides, the CDR3 is TGTGCCAGCAGGATTGCGGGTCGGCGGCACGAGCAGTACTTC. This translates into CASRIAGRRHEQYF.

The chain carries TRBV28 and TRBJ2-3; a possible D gene is TRBD1 (6 bases). V was cut by 5 bases and J by 2 bases, with 8 bases left in between. Germline assignment: CDR1 MDHEN and CDR2 SYDVKM. This CDR3 has 13 residues. CDR3 DNA: TGTGCCAGCAGTACAGGGAACACAGATACGCAGTATTTT. It encodes CASSTGNTDTQYF.

The chain links TRBV7-3 to TRBJ2-7; TRBD2 matches at 7 bases. This CDR3 contains 14 residues. The ends lost 5 bases at V and 1 base at J; junction bases unmatched: 5. Germline V gene sequence: CDR1 SGHTA, CDR2 FQGTGA. Here the CDR3 DNA reads TGTGCCAGCAGCGCCGGGGGAGGGTCCTACGAGCAGTACTTC. Amino acids: CASSAGGGSYEQYF.

The chain links TRBV11-2 to TRBJ2-2; D gene ambiguous. The CDR3 spans 13 residues. The germline CDR1 and CDR2 sequences are SGHAT and FQNNGV. The V end lost 4 bases, the J end lost 3 bases, and 6 bases lay between the germline ends. CDR3 residues: CASSSPYTGELFF. The CDR3 DNA reads TGTGCCAGCAGCTCCCCTTACACCGGGGAGCTGTTTTTT.

This clone was recorded a few times. The rearrangement links TRBV2 to TRBJ1-2; D is unresolved. V was cut by 4 bases and J by 0 bases, with 21 bases left in between. Germline loops: CDR1 SNHLY, CDR2 FYNNEI. The CDR3 spans 18 residues. CDR3 sequence reads: CASSAFPGRLGSNYGYTF. The CDR3 region has the DNA TGTGCCAGCAGTGCGTTCCCCGGGCGTCTCGGGTCTAACTATGGCTACACCTTC.

The gene calls are TRBV28 and TRBJ1-4; unclear D gene. Germline V CDR1 and CDR2: MDHEN, SYDVKM. Trimming pared 4 bases from V and 0 bases from J, leaving 9 bases between. CDR3 length: 15 residues. The CDR3 sequence is CASSYQSATNEKLFF. As DNA, the CDR3 is TGTGCCAGCAGTTACCAGAGTGCAACTAATGAAAAACTGTTTTTT.

This clone has only one observation. The chain is built from TRBV28 and TRBJ1-5; the match to TRBD1 covers 8 bases. CDR1 and CDR2 from the germline V gene are MDHEN and SYDVKM. V gave up 4 bases and J gave up 4 bases; unmatched junction bases: 6. This CDR3 region has 15 residues. CDR3 coding DNA: TGTGCCAGCAGTTCCCAGGGGGCGCGGAATCAGCCCCAGCATTTT. This codes for CASSSQGARNQPQHF. Full variable domain (missing parts from reference TRBV28 and TRBJ1-5): DVKVTQSSRYLVKRTGEKVFLECVQDMDHENMFWYRQDPGLGLRLIYFSYDVKMKEKGDIPEGYSVSREKKERFSLILESASTNQTSMYLCASSSQGARNQPQHFGDGTRLSIL.